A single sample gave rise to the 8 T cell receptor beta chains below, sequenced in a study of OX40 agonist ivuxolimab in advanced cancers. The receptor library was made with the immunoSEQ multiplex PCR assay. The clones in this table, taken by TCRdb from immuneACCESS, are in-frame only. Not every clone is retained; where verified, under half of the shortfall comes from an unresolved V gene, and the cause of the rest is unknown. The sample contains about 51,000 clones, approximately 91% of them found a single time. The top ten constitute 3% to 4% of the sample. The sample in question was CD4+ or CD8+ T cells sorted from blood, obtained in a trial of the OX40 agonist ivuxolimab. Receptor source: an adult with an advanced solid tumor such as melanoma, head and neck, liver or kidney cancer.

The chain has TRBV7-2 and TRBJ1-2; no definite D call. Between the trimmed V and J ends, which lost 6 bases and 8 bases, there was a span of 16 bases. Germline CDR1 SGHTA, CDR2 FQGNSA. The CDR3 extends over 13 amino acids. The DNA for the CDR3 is TGTGCCAGCAGACAGTATGACATGAGGGGCTACACCTTC. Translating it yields CASRQYDMRGYTF.

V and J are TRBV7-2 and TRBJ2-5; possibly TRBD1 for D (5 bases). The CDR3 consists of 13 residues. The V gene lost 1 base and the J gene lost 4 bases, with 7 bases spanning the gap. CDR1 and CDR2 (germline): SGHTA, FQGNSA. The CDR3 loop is CASSLGRVETQYF. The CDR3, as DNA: TGTGCCAGCAGCTTAGGCAGGGTAGAGACCCAGTACTTC.

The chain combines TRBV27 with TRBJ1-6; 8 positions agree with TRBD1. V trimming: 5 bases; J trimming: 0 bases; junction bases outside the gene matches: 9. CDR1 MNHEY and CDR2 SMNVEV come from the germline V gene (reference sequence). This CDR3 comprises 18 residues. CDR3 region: CASSSRRGRSSYNSPLHF. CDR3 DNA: TGTGCCAGCAGTAGCCGCAGGGGGCGAAGCTCCTATAATTCACCCCTCCACTTT.

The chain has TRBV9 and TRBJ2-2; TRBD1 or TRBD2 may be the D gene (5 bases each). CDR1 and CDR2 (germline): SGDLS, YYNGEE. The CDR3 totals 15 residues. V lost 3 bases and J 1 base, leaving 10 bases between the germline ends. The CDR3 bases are TGTGCCAGCAGCGCGAGGGACCAGAACACCGGGGAGCTGTTTTTT. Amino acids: CASSARDQNTGELFF.

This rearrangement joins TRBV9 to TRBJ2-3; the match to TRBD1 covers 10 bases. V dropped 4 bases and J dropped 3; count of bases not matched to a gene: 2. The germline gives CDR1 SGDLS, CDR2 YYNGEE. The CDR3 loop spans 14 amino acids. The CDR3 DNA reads TGTGCCAGCAGCCCGGGACAGGGGACAGATACGCAGTATTTT. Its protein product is CASSPGQGTDTQYF.

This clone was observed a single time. In DNA form, the CDR3 reads TGTGCCTTCCCCGGGCTACGAGGAAACACCATATATTTT. Amino acid sequence: CAFPGLRGNTIYF. The rearrangement joins TRBV30 to TRBJ1-3; D is undetermined. Germline V CDR1 and CDR2: GTSNPN, SVGIG (reference sequence). V shed 7 bases and J shed 4 bases, with 14 bases lying between them. This CDR3 spans 13 amino acids.

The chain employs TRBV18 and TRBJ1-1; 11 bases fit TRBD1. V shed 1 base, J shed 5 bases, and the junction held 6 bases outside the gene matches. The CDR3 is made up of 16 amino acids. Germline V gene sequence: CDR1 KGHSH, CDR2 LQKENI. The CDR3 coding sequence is TGTGCCAGCTCACCACTCGGGACAGGGGGTGTTACTGAAGCTTTCTTT. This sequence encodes CASSPLGTGGVTEAFF.

The CDR3, as DNA: TGTGCCACCAGCAGAGACCTAGAGAAGACGGCCGGGGAGCTGTTTTTT. This codes for CATSRDLEKTAGELFF. V gene TRBV15 combines with J gene TRBJ2-2; D ambiguous. The CDR3 consists of 16 residues. Trimming cost V 0 bases and J 6 bases, with 14 bases left between them. Germline assignment: CDR1 LNHNV and CDR2 YYDKDF (reference sequence).